This entry lists 2 T cell receptor beta chains sequenced from one sample in a study of identical twins. TCRdb re-called the 5' RACE reads with MiXCR, one entry per CDR3 protein. In the table there are 400,000 or so distinct CDR3 sequences, roughly 9% of which are singletons. Input material: naive T cells sorted from blood. Source of these receptors: a woman aged 45-65 years in good health.

The chain uses TRBV5-1 and TRBJ2-7; D assignment may be TRBD1 or TRBD2 (5 bases each). Germline CDR1 is SGHRS and CDR2 is YFSETQ. Trimming pared 0 bases from V and 2 bases from J, leaving 12 bases between. CDR3 size: 15 residues. CDR3 residues: CASSLVGGRTYEQYV. CDR3 coding DNA: TGCGCCAGCAGCTTGGTTGGGGGACGGACCTACGAGCAGTACGTC.

In this sample, this clonotype turned up many times. The V gene is TRBV12-5, the J gene TRBJ2-2, with D possibly being TRBD1 (7 bases). The CDR3 totals 14 residues. Germline-derived CDR1 and CDR2 are LGHNT and FRNRAP. Trimming cost V 10 bases and J 3 bases, with 15 bases left between them. The CDR3, as DNA: TGTGCTACAGGGGGGTATACGGACACCGGGGAGCTGTTTTTT. Its protein is CATGGYTDTGELFF.